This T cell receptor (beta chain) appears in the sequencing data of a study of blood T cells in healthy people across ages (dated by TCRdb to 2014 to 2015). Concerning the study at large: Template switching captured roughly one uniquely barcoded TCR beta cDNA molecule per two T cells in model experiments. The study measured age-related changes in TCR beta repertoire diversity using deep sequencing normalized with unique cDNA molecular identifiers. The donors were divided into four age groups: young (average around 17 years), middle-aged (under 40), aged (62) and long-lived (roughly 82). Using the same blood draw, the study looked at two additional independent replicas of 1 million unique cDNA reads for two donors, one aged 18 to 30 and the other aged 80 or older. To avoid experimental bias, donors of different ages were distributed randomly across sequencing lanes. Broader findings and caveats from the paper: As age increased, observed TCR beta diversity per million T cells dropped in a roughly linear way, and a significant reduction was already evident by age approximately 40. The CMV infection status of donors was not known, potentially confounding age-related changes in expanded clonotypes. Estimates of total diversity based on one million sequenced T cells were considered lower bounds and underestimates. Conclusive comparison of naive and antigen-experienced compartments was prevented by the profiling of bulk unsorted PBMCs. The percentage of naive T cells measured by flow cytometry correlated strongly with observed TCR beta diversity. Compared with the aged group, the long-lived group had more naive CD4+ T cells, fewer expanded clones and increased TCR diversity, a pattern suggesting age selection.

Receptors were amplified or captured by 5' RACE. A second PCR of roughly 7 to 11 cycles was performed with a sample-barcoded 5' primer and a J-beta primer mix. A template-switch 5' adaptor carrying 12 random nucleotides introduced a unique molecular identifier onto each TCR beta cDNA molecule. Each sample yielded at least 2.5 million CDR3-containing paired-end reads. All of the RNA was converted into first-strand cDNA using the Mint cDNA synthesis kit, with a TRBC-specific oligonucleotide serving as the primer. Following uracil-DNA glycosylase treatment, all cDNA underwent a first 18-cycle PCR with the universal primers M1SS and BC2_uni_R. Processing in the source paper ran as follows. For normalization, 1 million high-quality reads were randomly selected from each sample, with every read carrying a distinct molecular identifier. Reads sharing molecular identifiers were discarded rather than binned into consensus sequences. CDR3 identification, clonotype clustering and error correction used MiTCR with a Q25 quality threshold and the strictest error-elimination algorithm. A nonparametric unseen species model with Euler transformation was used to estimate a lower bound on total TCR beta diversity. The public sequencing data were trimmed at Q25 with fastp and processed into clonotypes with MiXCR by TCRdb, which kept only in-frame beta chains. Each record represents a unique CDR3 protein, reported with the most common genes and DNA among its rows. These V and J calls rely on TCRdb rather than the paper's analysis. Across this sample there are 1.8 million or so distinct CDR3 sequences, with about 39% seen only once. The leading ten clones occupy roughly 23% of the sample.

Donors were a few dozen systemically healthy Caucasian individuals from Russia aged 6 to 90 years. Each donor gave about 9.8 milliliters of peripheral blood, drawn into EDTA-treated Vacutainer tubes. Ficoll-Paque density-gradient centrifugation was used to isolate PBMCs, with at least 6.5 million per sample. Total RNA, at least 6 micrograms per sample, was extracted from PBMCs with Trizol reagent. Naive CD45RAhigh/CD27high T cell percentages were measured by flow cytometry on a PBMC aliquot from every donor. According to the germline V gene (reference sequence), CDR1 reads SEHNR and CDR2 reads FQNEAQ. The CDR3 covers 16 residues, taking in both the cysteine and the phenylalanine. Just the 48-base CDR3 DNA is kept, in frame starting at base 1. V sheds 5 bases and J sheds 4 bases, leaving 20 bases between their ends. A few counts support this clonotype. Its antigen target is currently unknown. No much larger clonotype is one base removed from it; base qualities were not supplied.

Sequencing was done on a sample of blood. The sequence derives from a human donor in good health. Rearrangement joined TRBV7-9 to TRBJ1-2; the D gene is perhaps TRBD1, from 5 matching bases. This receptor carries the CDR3 CASSPGRSGPLYGYTF. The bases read TGTGCCAGCAGCCCAGGAAGGTCGGGACCCCTCTATGGCTACACCTTC.